These 14 T cell receptor beta chains originate from one sample sequenced in a study of OX40 agonist ivuxolimab in advanced cancers. The method was the immunoSEQ multiplex PCR assay. The source is immuneACCESS, and TCRdb retained only in-frame sequences with V and J called. Part of the clones is not carried over; for the studies checked, unresolved V genes explain less than half of this, and the remainder is unexplained. The table for this sample lists 60,000 to 85,000 clones; under 90% of them were counted only once. The ten largest clones capture under 7% of the sample. Here the sequenced sample was CD4+ or CD8+ T cells sorted from blood, taken in a trial of the OX40 agonist ivuxolimab. The receptors were sampled from an adult with an advanced solid tumor such as melanoma, head and neck, liver or kidney cancer.

The chain employs TRBV7-1 and TRBJ2-6; 10 nucleotides agree with TRBD1. TRBV7-1 is noted as an ORF with a role that remains uncertain. This CDR3 spans 17 amino acids. The ends lost 5 bases at V and 0 bases at J; junction bases unmatched: 4. This CDR3 is CASSPRDRGSGANVLTF. The CDR3 bases are TGTGCCAGCAGCCCCAGGGACAGGGGCTCTGGGGCCAACGTCCTGACTTTC.

The chain is built from TRBV19 and TRBJ2-1; 8 bases match TRBD1. The V gene's germline CDR1 is LNHDA and CDR2 SQIVND (reference sequence). The CDR3 is 15 amino acids. V lost 6 bases to trimming and J lost 3 bases; unmatched junction nucleotides: 7. CDR3 residues: CASRNTGGLYNEQFF. The CDR3 coding sequence is TGTGCCAGTAGGAATACAGGGGGGCTCTACAATGAGCAGTTCTTC. The full variable domain, its missing parts supplied by reference TRBV19 and TRBJ2-1, is DGGITQSPKYLFRKEGQNVTLSCEQNLNHDAMYWYRQDPGQGLRLIYYSQIVNDFQKGDIAEGYSVSREKKESFPLTVTSAQKNPTAFYLCASRNTGGLYNEQFFGPGTRLTVL.

The CDR3 protein is CASSLQGSGNTIYF. CDR3 sequence (DNA): TGTGCCAGCAGCCTACAGGGGTCTGGAAACACCATATATTTT. The chain joins TRBV11-3 to TRBJ1-3; TRBD1 agrees at 7 bases. The V segment lost 5 bases and the J segment 1 base; nucleotides outside the gene matches: 2. Germline loops: CDR1 SGHNT, CDR2 YENEEA. The CDR3 has 14 amino acids.

V usage is TRBV13 and J usage is TRBJ1-1, with D perhaps matching TRBD1 (5 bases). Trimming took off 2 bases at V and 4 bases at J, with 17 bases between the two ends. In germline, CDR1 is PRHDT, CDR2 FYEKMQ (reference sequence). The CDR3 contains 16 residues. The CDR3 nucleotides are TGTGCCAGCAGCTTACAGTCCGGTTGGGGACGCACTGAAGCTTTCTTT. Encoded protein: CASSLQSGWGRTEAFF.

The chain couples TRBV10-2 to TRBJ2-7; D unclear. This CDR3 has 13 amino acids. Trimming cost V 2 bases and J 6 bases, with 11 bases left between them. Germline CDR1 and CDR2: WSHSY and SAAADI. This CDR3 is CASSEQRGSEQYF. The CDR3 nucleotides are TGCGCCAGCAGTGAGCAGCGAGGCTCCGAGCAGTACTTC.

The rearrangement uses TRBV5-4 and TRBJ2-5; 7 nucleotides agree with TRBD1. This CDR3 region has 13 residues. CDR1 SGHNT and CDR2 YYREEE come from the germline V gene (reference sequence). Trimming cost V 4 bases and J 1 base; bases outside gene matches: 1. Here the CDR3 reads CASSPGGQETQYF. CDR3 in DNA: TGTGCCAGCAGCCCAGGGGGCCAAGAGACCCAGTACTTC. Variable domain in full (rest from reference TRBV5-4 and TRBJ2-5): ETGVTQSPTHLIKTRGQQVTLRCSSQSGHNTVSWYQQALGQGPQFIFQYYREEENGRGNFPPRFSGLQFPNYSSELNVNALELDDSALYLCASSPGGQETQYFGPGTRLLVL.

This clone appeared once. The chain combines TRBV5-6 with TRBJ2-2; D is unresolved. Trimming left V 9 bases short and J 1 base short, with 16 bases between. Per the germline V gene, CDR1 is SGHDT and CDR2 is YYEEEE. The CDR3 sequence is 15 residues long. The CDR3 nucleotides are TGTGCCACCTCCTTAGGCAGCCGGAACACCGGGGAGCTGTTTTTT. Amino acids: CATSLGSRNTGELFF. Filled out from reference TRBV5-6 and TRBJ2-2, the complete variable domain reads DAGVTQSPTHLIKTRGQQVTLRCSPKSGHDTVSWYQQALGQGPQFIFQYYEEEERQRGNFPDRFSGHQFPNYSSELNVNALLLGDSALYLCATSLGSRNTGELFFGEGSRLTVL.

The V gene is TRBV10-3, the J gene TRBJ2-1, with D possibly TRBD2 on 5 matching bases. V was clipped by 4 bases and J by 9 bases, with 7 bases between them. CDR1 ENHRY and CDR2 SYGVKD come from the germline V gene. The CDR3 is made up of 11 amino acids. For the CDR3, the DNA is TGTGCCATCAGTGGCCTAGCTGAGCAGTTCTTC. This gives the protein CAISGLAEQFF.

This chain joins TRBV4-3 and TRBJ2-5; D is unresolved. Germline V lookup: CDR1 LGHNA, CDR2 YSLEER. V was shortened by 0 bases and J by 6 bases, with 11 bases between the two germline ends. The CDR3 length is 14 residues. Here the CDR3 DNA reads TGCGCCAGCAGCCAAGATAGCAGCAGCAAGACCCAGTACTTC. This sequence encodes CASSQDSSSKTQYF.

The V and J genes are TRBV2 and TRBJ2-5; D remains unclear. This CDR3 spans 14 amino acids. Germline V gene data show CDR1 as SNHLY and CDR2 as FYNNEI. V lost 0 bases and J lost 5, with 10 bases in between. CDR3 bases: TGTGCCAGCAGTGAAGCGTACCCGTGGGAGACCCAGTACTTC. Encoded protein: CASSEAYPWETQYF.

In nucleotides, the CDR3 is TGTGCCAGTAGCTGGAGAGTCTATGGCTACACCTTC. Translating gives CASSWRVYGYTF. The chain carries TRBV19 and TRBJ1-2, with D uncertain. V dropped 6 bases and J dropped 4 bases, with 9 bases sitting between them. CDR1 is LNHDA and CDR2 is SQIVND in the germline V gene (reference sequence). This CDR3 region has 12 residues.

The chain has TRBV5-1 and TRBJ1-5, with D hard to call. The germline V gene encodes CDR1 SGHRS and CDR2 YFSETQ. The CDR3 sequence is 13 residues long. V was shortened by 0 bases and J by 5 bases, with 6 bases between the two germline ends. CDR3 DNA: TGCGCCAGCAGCTTGGGGACGGATCAGCCCCAGCATTTT. It translates to CASSLGTDQPQHF.

This chain links TRBV9 with TRBJ2-6; the D call may be TRBD1 or TRBD2 (5 bases each). V lost 4 bases and J lost 0, with 8 bases in between. CDR3 size: 15 residues. Germline CDR1 reads SGDLS; CDR2 reads YYNGEE. The CDR3 is CASSRGVSGANVLTF. CDR3 DNA: TGTGCCAGCAGCAGGGGAGTCTCTGGGGCCAACGTCCTGACTTTC.

The chain joins TRBV30 to TRBJ1-1, with 10 bases matching TRBD1. Germline V gene data show CDR1 as GTSNPN and CDR2 as SVGIG (reference sequence). This CDR3 contains 13 residues. V shed 5 bases, J shed 7 bases, and the junction held 7 bases outside the gene matches. The CDR3 region is CAWQDRGKGEAFF. The CDR3 region has the DNA TGTGCCTGGCAGGACAGGGGGAAGGGTGAAGCTTTCTTT.